Shown below are 23 T cell receptor beta chains from a single sample sequenced in a study of CD8 T cells in Susac syndrome. With random hexamers, reverse transcription was performed on about 0.5 to 1 ug of RNA. TCRdb re-analysed the immunoSEQ multiplex PCR reads in MiXCR, keeping a single row per CDR3 protein. The data show hundreds of thousands of distinct CDR3 sequences, about 95% seen once. Sequencing was carried out using CD4+ T cells from PBMCs. These receptors were taken from a human donor with multiple sclerosis.

The rearrangement links TRBV30 to TRBJ2-3; D is tentatively TRBD1 or TRBD2 (5 bases each). Germline V CDR1 and CDR2: GTSNPN, SVGIG (reference sequence). Trimming stripped 0 bases from V and 4 bases from J, with 11 bases between. This CDR3 has 14 amino acids. Here the CDR3 DNA reads TGTGCCTGGAGTGTACCTGGGGGAGCAGATACGCAGTATTTT. This translates into CAWSVPGGADTQYF.

The chain combines TRBV6-6 with TRBJ1-2; 12 nucleotides agree with TRBD1. With 6 bases clipped from V and 2 bases from J, the junction kept 7 bases outside the gene matches. Germline V gives CDR1 MNHNY, CDR2 SVGAGI (reference sequence). This CDR3 has 16 amino acids. Here the CDR3 DNA reads TGTGCCAGCAGCCGGGACAGGGGGCGGTCAAACTATGGCTACACCTTC. Protein product: CASSRDRGRSNYGYTF.

This chain uses TRBV20-1 with TRBJ2-7; TRBD1 agrees at 9 bases. CDR1 and CDR2 from the germline V gene are DFQATT and SNEGSKA (reference sequence). The CDR3 has 14 residues. The trim removed 4 bases at V and 0 bases at J, leaving 4 bases unmatched. The DNA for the CDR3 is TGCAGTGCTACCGAGGGACAGGGCTCCTACGAGCAGTACTTC. Translated: CSATEGQGSYEQYF.

This rearrangement joins TRBV30 to TRBJ1-1, with D uncertain. The CDR3 totals 11 residues. Deletions cut 4 bases from V and 1 base from J, with 4 bases between. Germline V gives CDR1 GTSNPN, CDR2 SVGIG (reference sequence). The CDR3 region is CAWKENTEAFF. The CDR3 DNA is TGTGCCTGGAAGGAGAACACTGAAGCTTTCTTT.

In this sample, this clonotype turned up once. CDR3 protein: CSALIAGGRDEQFF. Here the CDR3 DNA reads TGCAGTGCTCTTATAGCGGGGGGGCGGGATGAGCAGTTCTTC. V gene TRBV20-1 combines with J gene TRBJ2-1, with 11 bases lining up with TRBD2. The V gene's germline CDR1 is DFQATT and CDR2 SNEGSKA (reference sequence). CDR3 size: 14 residues. After removal of 5 bases from V and 8 bases from J, the junction contained 8 bases not matched to a gene.

This sequence joins TRBV10-3 and TRBJ2-2; D possibly corresponds to TRBD2 (5 bases). V lost 5 bases and J 7 bases, leaving 8 bases between the germline ends. Per germline, CDR1 ENHRY and CDR2 SYGVKD. The CDR3 runs to 12 residues. CDR3 region: CAISREGGELFF. CDR3 sequence (DNA): TGTGCCATCAGTCGCGAGGGCGGGGAGCTGTTTTTT.

The chain is built from TRBV27 and TRBJ1-2, with 8 positions matching TRBD1. Losses at the gene ends were 6 bases for V and 6 bases for J; bases not matched to a gene: 9. The CDR3 is 14 residues long. Germline CDR1 reads MNHEY; CDR2 reads SMNVEV (reference sequence). This CDR3 reads CASRITGGRDGYTF. The CDR3 DNA is TGTGCCAGCAGGATTACAGGGGGGCGAGATGGCTACACCTTC.

The V and J genes are TRBV14 and TRBJ2-1, with D unclear. Between the trimmed V and J ends, which lost 5 bases and 9 bases, there was a span of 11 bases. The CDR3 sequence is 12 residues long. The V gene's germline CDR1 is SGHDN and CDR2 FVKESK. The DNA for the CDR3 is TGTGCCAGCAGCTTAGTAGTGGGTGAGCAGTTCTTC. It specifies CASSLVVGEQFF.

The CDR3 sequence: CASSQTVGETQYF. CDR3 sequence (DNA): TGTGCCAGCTCACAAACGGTGGGGGAGACCCAGTACTTC. The chain links TRBV18 to TRBJ2-5; D gene uncertain. This CDR3 has 13 residues. Trimming removed 4 bases from V and 5 bases from J, with 11 bases in between. Per the germline V gene, CDR1 is KGHSH and CDR2 is LQKENI.

The V gene is TRBV20-1, the J gene TRBJ1-4; TRBD1 agrees at 7 bases. After removal of 0 bases from V and 8 bases from J, the junction contained 6 bases not matched to a gene. This CDR3 spans 14 amino acids. Per the germline V gene, CDR1 is DFQATT and CDR2 is SNEGSKA (reference sequence). The DNA for the CDR3 is TGCAGTGCTAGAGATCAGGGGGGAATCGAAAAACTGTTTTTT. This gives the protein CSARDQGGIEKLFF.

This rearrangement joins TRBV2 to TRBJ2-7, with D tentatively TRBD1 (5 bases). Germline V CDR1 and CDR2: SNHLY, FYNNEI. Deletions cut 4 bases from V and 6 bases from J, with 13 bases between. This CDR3 is built from 13 residues. For the CDR3, the DNA is TGTGCCAGCAGTGCAACGGACATGGGCGAGCAGTACGTC. As protein: CASSATDMGEQYV.

The gene calls are TRBV12-3 or TRBV12-4 and TRBJ2-7, with D hard to call. The V end was cut by 6 bases, the J end by 3 bases, with 6 bases between. CDR3 length: 11 residues. The CDR3 DNA reads TGTGCCAGCAGCCCTAACTACGAGCAGTACTTC. Protein product: CASSPNYEQYF.

This chain joins TRBV29-1 and TRBJ2-1, with 7 nucleotides matching TRBD2. CDR3 size: 12 residues. V shed 7 bases and J 8 bases; nucleotides not matched to a gene: 8. CDR1 is SQVTM, CDR2 ANQGSEA, per germline. CDR3 sequence reads: CSADRGGDEQFF. CDR3 nucleotides: TGCAGCGCGGACCGTGGGGGGGATGAGCAGTTCTTC.

The rearrangement links TRBV5-1 to TRBJ1-2; D is undetermined. The CDR3 contains 13 residues. CDR1 and CDR2 from the germline V gene are SGHRS and YFSETQ. V gave up 0 bases and J gave up 8 bases, with 11 bases separating them. DNA of the CDR3: TGCGCCAGCAGCTTGGAGGCGGATGGAGGCTACACCTTC. Protein: CASSLEADGGYTF.

The rearrangement links TRBV9 to TRBJ2-5; D perhaps matches TRBD1 (6 bases). The length of the CDR3 is 15 residues. V gave up 0 bases and J gave up 4 bases, with 13 bases separating them. Germline-derived CDR1 and CDR2 are SGDLS and YYNGEE. Here the CDR3 DNA reads TGTGCCAGCAGCGTAGGGGGGCTGGTTGGAGAGACCCAGTACTTC. Translating gives CASSVGGLVGETQYF.

V and J are TRBV11-2 and TRBJ1-6; D is unclear. V was cut by 0 bases and J by 7 bases, with 13 bases left in between. The V gene's germline CDR1 is SGHAT and CDR2 FQNNGV. There are 16 residues in the CDR3. The CDR3 DNA reads TGTGCCAGCAGCTTAGAGGGCTACTTGCCGAATTCACCCCTCCACTTT. Its protein is CASSLEGYLPNSPLHF.

The chain carries TRBV20-1 and TRBJ2-7, with D unclear. Germline-derived CDR1 and CDR2 are DFQATT and SNEGSKA (reference sequence). There are 14 residues in the CDR3. V shed 3 bases and J shed 5 bases, with 17 bases lying between them. The CDR3 DNA sequence: TGCAGTGCTAGTGTTGGGCTTGCCCCCAACGAGCAGTACTTC. It yields the protein CSASVGLAPNEQYF.

The chain links TRBV30 to TRBJ1-1; D is ambiguous. V was clipped by 7 bases and J by 3 bases, with 18 bases between them. CDR3 length equals 14 residues. Germline CDR1 GTSNPN, CDR2 SVGIG (reference sequence). CDR3 in amino acids: CASRPRGGYTEAFF. The CDR3 DNA is TGTGCCTCCCGCCCGCGGGGTGGATACACTGAAGCTTTCTTT.

The chain is built from TRBV7-3 and TRBJ2-1; weak D call: TRBD2 (5 bases). This CDR3 comprises 15 residues. Germline lookup yields CDR1 SGHTA and CDR2 FQGTGA. V lost 5 bases, J lost 6 bases, and 17 bases lay in between. The CDR3 is CASSPPGVLGNEQFF. The CDR3 DNA is TGTGCCAGCAGCCCGCCCGGGGTCCTCGGCAATGAGCAGTTCTTC.

The rearrangement uses TRBV20-1 and TRBJ2-3, with 8 bases lining up with TRBD2. The CDR3 has 14 amino acids. The junction had 5 bases not matched to a gene; V was cut back by 0 bases and J by 6 bases. Germline CDR1 is DFQATT and CDR2 is SNEGSKA (reference sequence). The chain's CDR3 is CSARDKVAGDTQYF. The CDR3 bases are TGCAGTGCTAGAGATAAGGTAGCGGGGGATACGCAGTATTTT.

The chain is built from TRBV29-1 and TRBJ2-7; D is possibly TRBD2 (5 bases). Germline CDR1 is SQVTM and CDR2 is ANQGSEA. CDR3 length: 11 amino acids. Trimming shortened V by 8 bases and J by 3 bases, and 11 bases separated the two germline ends. As DNA, the CDR3 is TGCAGCACCGGGATTGGCTACGAGCAGTACTTC. Amino acid sequence: CSTGIGYEQYF.

V usage is TRBV19 and J usage is TRBJ2-6; 7 nucleotides line up with TRBD1. The CDR3 covers 18 residues. The germline CDR1 and CDR2 sequences are LNHDA and SQIVND (reference sequence). Unmatched junction bases numbered 12, after V lost 7 bases and J lost 0 bases. The DNA of the CDR3 is TGTGCCAGTACCAGGGACAGTCTAGGACCCTCTGGGGCCAACGTCCTGACTTTC. It specifies CASTRDSLGPSGANVLTF.

The chain is built from TRBV30 and TRBJ2-7, with 9 bases aligning to TRBD2. CDR3 size: 14 residues. Germline loops: CDR1 GTSNPN, CDR2 SVGIG (reference sequence). Losses at the gene ends were 3 bases for V and 3 bases for J; bases not matched to a gene: 6. The CDR3 DNA follows: TGTGCCTGGAGAAAGGGACTAGCAGGCTACGAGCAGTACTTC. Residues: CAWRKGLAGYEQYF.